The 23 T cell receptor beta chains below all came from one sample that was sequenced in a study of T-cell reconstitution after alpha-beta-depleted transplantation in children. The library targeted TCRbeta and was prepared with unique molecular identifiers. TCRdb reprocessed the PCR reads via MiXCR and lists one record per CDR3 protein. The profile shows some 260,000 distinct CDR3 sequences, more than 20% of them singletons. The source material was PBMCs, mostly from graft donor cells, sampled 360 days after TCRalphabeta/CD19-depleted stem cell transplant. All receptors come from a female patient younger than 10 who had a stem cell transplant for congenital amegakaryocytic thrombocytopenia, so the T cells may come from the graft donor.

This clonotype was seen only a few times. The chain has TRBV6-5 and TRBJ2-7; perhaps TRBD1 as D (5 bases). Germline assignment: CDR1 MNHEY and CDR2 SVGAGI. The CDR3 has 14 residues. Trimming shortened V by 4 bases and J by 3 bases, and 13 bases separated the two germline ends. CDR3 nucleotide sequence: TGTGCCAGCAGTTTGGCAGGGCTGGACTACGAGCAGTACTTC. Residues: CASSLAGLDYEQYF.

This clonotype was detected ten times or more. The rearrangement links TRBV3-1 to TRBJ2-5, with TRBD1 identical over 12 bases. Trimming cost V 2 bases and J 5 bases; bases outside gene matches: 6. This CDR3 comprises 16 residues. Germline CDR1 reads LGHDT; CDR2 reads YNNKEL (reference sequence). This CDR3 reads CASSQLRGTGGETQYF. The CDR3 DNA is TGTGCCAGCAGCCAACTAAGGGGGACAGGGGGCGAGACCCAGTACTTC.

This clonotype was picked up a small number of times. The chain joins TRBV7-8 to TRBJ2-3; the D gene could be TRBD1 or TRBD2 (6 bases each). Germline lookup yields CDR1 SGHVS and CDR2 FQNEAQ. The CDR3 is 18 amino acids. V dropped 8 bases and J dropped 2 bases, with 26 bases sitting between them. The CDR3 here is CASSLKMQNPGATDTQYF. The CDR3 DNA is TGTGCCAGCTCCCTTAAGATGCAGAACCCGGGGGCCACAGATACGCAGTATTTT.

In its sample, this clonotype was seen a few times. This rearrangement joins TRBV6-5 to TRBJ1-1; the D is unclear. The CDR3 has 13 residues. V was clipped by 5 bases and J by 1 base, with 8 bases between them. The germline CDR1 and CDR2 sequences are MNHEY and SVGAGI. The CDR3 loop reads CASSNTRNTEAFF. The CDR3 nucleotides read TGTGCCAGCAGTAACACTAGGAACACTGAAGCTTTCTTT.

This clonotype has more than one count but fewer than ten. V and J are TRBV3-1 and TRBJ2-1, with D possibly being TRBD1 (6 bases). From germline, CDR1 is LGHDT and CDR2 YNNKEL (reference sequence). V lost 8 bases, J lost 8 bases, and 13 bases lay in between. This CDR3 spans 12 amino acids. CDR3 bases: TGTGCCAGCGCAGGGGCTACGGATGAGCAGTTCTTC. This translates into CASAGATDEQFF.

The chain has TRBV7-2 and TRBJ2-3; 8 bases align to TRBD1. The CDR3 runs to 14 residues. Trimming at V came to 8 bases and at J to 0 bases, leaving 4 bases not matched to a gene. The germline V gene has CDR1 SGHTA and CDR2 FQGNSA. CDR3 nucleotides: TGTGCCAGCCAGGGGGCTCCTAGCACAGATACGCAGTATTTT. Protein sequence: CASQGAPSTDTQYF.

The chain uses TRBV27 and TRBJ2-7; D may match TRBD1 or TRBD2 (6 bases each). The CDR3 is made up of 14 amino acids. From germline, CDR1 is MNHEY and CDR2 SMNVEV (reference sequence). Trimming left V 8 bases short and J 3 bases short, with 17 bases between. The CDR3 sequence is CASSSWGDNYEQYF. CDR3 nucleotides: TGTGCCAGCTCCTCTTGGGGGGACAACTACGAGCAGTACTTC.

This clonotype turned up a few times. The chain is built from TRBV27 and TRBJ2-7; no reliable D call. The CDR3 is 12 amino acids. V was pared by 6 bases and J by 6 bases, with 12 bases between. Germline loops: CDR1 MNHEY, CDR2 SMNVEV (reference sequence). As DNA, the CDR3 is TGTGCCAGCAGCGACGGTAAGGGCGAGCAGTACTTC. It encodes CASSDGKGEQYF.

This clonotype was observed many times. J is TRBJ2-1 and V is TRBV29-1, with a weak D call TRBD2 (6 bases). Germline V gene data show CDR1 as SQVTM and CDR2 as ANQGSEA. The CDR3 has 13 amino acids. V gave up 3 bases and J gave up 9 bases, with 15 bases separating them. CDR3: CSVEVHQGGEQFF. The CDR3 DNA follows: TGCAGCGTTGAGGTTCATCAGGGAGGTGAGCAGTTCTTC.

This chain joins TRBV6-2 or TRBV6-3 and TRBJ2-3; either TRBD1 or TRBD2 may fit D (5 bases each). Germline V lookup: CDR1 MNHEY, CDR2 SVGEGT. The V end was cut by 6 bases, the J end by 2 bases, with 12 bases between. The CDR3 has 14 amino acids. Here the CDR3 DNA reads TGTGCCAGCAGCCCGGGGACCATCACAGATACGCAGTATTTT. Amino acids: CASSPGTITDTQYF.

The V gene is TRBV3-1, the J gene TRBJ2-1; D may match TRBD1 or TRBD2 (5 bases each). This CDR3 is 14 amino acids long. Germline lookup yields CDR1 LGHDT and CDR2 YNNKEL (reference sequence). V was trimmed by 4 bases and J by 10 bases, leaving 17 bases between them. The CDR3 sequence is CASSRILRDVEQFF. The CDR3 region has the DNA TGTGCCAGCAGCCGCATCCTGAGGGACGTCGAGCAGTTCTTC.

In this sample, this clonotype turned up a few times. The gene calls are TRBV20-1 and TRBJ2-3, with D possibly matching TRBD2 (5 bases). CDR1 DFQATT and CDR2 SNEGSKA come from the germline V gene (reference sequence). The V end lost 3 bases, the J end lost 3 bases, and 13 bases lay between the germline ends. The CDR3 has 14 residues. CDR3 in amino acids: CSASSGGWTDTQYF. In nucleotides, the CDR3 is TGCAGTGCTAGTTCCGGCGGGTGGACAGATACGCAGTATTTT.

This clonotype turned up a few times. The chain has TRBV12-3 or TRBV12-4 and TRBJ2-7, with D maybe TRBD2 (6 bases). V gave up 3 bases and J gave up 5 bases, with 14 bases separating them. CDR3 length: 14 amino acids. The CDR3 reads CASSLVRGIHEQYF. The CDR3 nucleotides read TGTGCCAGCAGTTTGGTCCGGGGGATCCACGAGCAGTACTTC.

The chain recombines TRBV2 with TRBJ1-4; D unresolved. The CDR3 runs 17 residues. V lost 7 bases to trimming and J lost 0 bases, with 18 bases between them. CDR1 and CDR2 (germline): SNHLY, FYNNEI. Written as DNA, the CDR3 is TGTGCCAGCAAAGACGGGGTGTTGTTATCAACTAATGAAAAACTGTTTTTT. Translation: CASKDGVLLSTNEKLFF.

The chain couples TRBV20-1 to TRBJ2-3, with TRBD1 matching 8 bases. The germline CDR1 and CDR2 sequences are DFQATT and SNEGSKA (reference sequence). With 0 bases clipped from V and 2 bases from J, the junction kept 7 bases outside the gene matches. The CDR3 contains 16 residues. The DNA for the CDR3 is TGCAGTGCTAGAGACGCCAGGGGGCCTTACACAGATACGCAGTATTTT. Translating gives CSARDARGPYTDTQYF.

Only a few counts were recorded for this clonotype. This chain connects TRBV9 to TRBJ2-7, with 14 bases lining up with TRBD2. Germline V gene data show CDR1 as SGDLS and CDR2 as YYNGEE. The CDR3 has 15 amino acids. V lost 2 bases, J lost 4 bases, and 2 bases stayed unmatched. The CDR3 reads CASSVGLAGGYEQYF. CDR3 bases: TGTGCCAGCAGCGTTGGACTAGCGGGGGGTTACGAGCAGTACTTC.

This clonotype was counted a few times. The chain couples TRBV6-1 to TRBJ2-5, with 10 nucleotides matching TRBD2. CDR1 and CDR2 from the germline V gene are MNHNS and SASEGT. The CDR3 contains 18 residues. Trimming removed 6 bases from V and 3 bases from J; junction bases left unmatched: 16. The chain's CDR3 is CASSSLSLAGGLEETQYF. CDR3 DNA sequence: TGTGCCAGCAGCTCCCTCTCATTAGCGGGGGGCCTGGAAGAGACCCAGTACTTC.

This clonotype was seen at least ten times. The rearrangement links TRBV7-6 to TRBJ2-7; 7 nucleotides line up with TRBD2. Germline V gene lookup returns CDR1 SGHVS and CDR2 FNYEAQ. The length of the CDR3 is 15 residues. Trimming cost V 1 base and J 1 base; bases outside gene matches: 4. The CDR3 spells CASSLGGGISYEQYF. The CDR3 bases are TGTGCCAGCAGCTTAGGGGGGGGGATTTCCTACGAGCAGTACTTC.

The chain uses TRBV24-1 and TRBJ1-2; D uncertain. CDR3 length: 12 residues. Trimming stripped 4 bases from V and 6 bases from J, with 8 bases between. Germline CDR1 reads KGHDR; CDR2 reads SFDVKD. The CDR3 nucleotides read TGTGCCACCAGTGAAGGCCGGGATGGCTACACCTTC. Protein: CATSEGRDGYTF.

The chain links TRBV28 to TRBJ2-1; possibly TRBD2 for D (6 bases). The CDR3 covers 12 residues. Per the germline V gene, CDR1 is MDHEN and CDR2 is SYDVKM. Deletions cut 7 bases from V and 9 bases from J, with 13 bases between. The chain's CDR3 is CASMEGAGEQFF. The CDR3 DNA is TGTGCCAGCATGGAGGGTGCCGGTGAGCAGTTCTTC. Based on the CDR3 plus reference TRBV28 and TRBJ2-1, the full variable domain is DVKVTQSSRYLVKRTGEKVFLECVQDMDHENMFWYRQDPGLGLRLIYFSYDVKMKEKGDIPEGYSVSREKKERFSLILESASTNQTSMYLCASMEGAGEQFFGPGTRLTVL.

This chain connects TRBV20-1 to TRBJ2-2, with 8 positions matching TRBD2. Germline V CDR1 and CDR2: DFQATT, SNEGSKA (reference sequence). This CDR3 contains 15 residues. The trim removed 1 base at V and 5 bases at J, leaving 6 bases unmatched. The CDR3 sequence: CSARVSGRLTGELFF. In DNA, the CDR3 is TGCAGTGCTAGAGTAAGCGGGAGACTGACCGGGGAGCTGTTTTTT.

This clonotype was detected many times. CDR3 in DNA: TGCAGCGCTGCTTCGGTACGGAGACAAGAGACCCAGTACTTC. Its protein product is CSAASVRRQETQYF. V is TRBV29-1 and J is TRBJ2-5, with D unresolved. The CDR3 is 14 amino acids. Germline CDR1 reads SQVTM; CDR2 reads ANQGSEA. The V and J ends lost 7 bases and 2 bases respectively, with 17 bases between them.

The V call is TRBV6-1, the J call TRBJ2-7; 11 bases line up with TRBD1. Per the germline V gene, CDR1 is MNHNS and CDR2 is SASEGT. With 10 bases clipped from V and 3 bases from J, the junction kept 8 bases outside the gene matches. This CDR3 is built from 14 residues. CDR3 in DNA: TGTGCCACAGCGGCCGGGACAGGGGGCTACGAGCAGTACTTC. Amino acid sequence: CATAAGTGGYEQYF.